The 2 T cell receptor beta chains in this list originate from one sample, sequenced in a study of Graves' ophthalmopathy and Graves' hyperthyroidism listed by TCRdb under 2018. Sequencing was carried out with an Illumina HiSeq 2000. TCR beta CDR3 regions were amplified from RNA transcripts for repertoire sequencing. The first round of RT-PCR was done with HTBI primers and the Qiagen OneStep RT-PCR kit, and was followed by a second round of multiplex PCR, then size selection and purification. TCRdb took the public reads, trimmed them with fastp at Q25, ran MiXCR for clone calling and kept in-frame beta chains. Every distinct CDR3 protein forms one entry, paired with its most common genes and DNA. For this sample the table gives roughly 160,000 distinct CDR3 sequences, of which more than 30% were detected only once. The ten largest clones capture roughly 6% of the sample. Sequences were obtained from peripheral blood. These receptors originate from a woman in her 40s with Graves' ophthalmopathy. Donor details come from another sample of the same person, matched by shared clones.

This chain joins TRBV2 and TRBJ1-1, with a weak D call TRBD1 (5 bases). CDR1 and CDR2 from the germline V gene are SNHLY and FYNNEI. V dropped 5 bases and J dropped 4 bases, with 14 bases sitting between them. This CDR3 is 14 amino acids long. In DNA form, the CDR3 reads TGTGCCAGCAGTTGGGACTTTACGGCCACTGAAGCTTTCTTT. Protein product: CASSWDFTATEAFF.

This clonotype was seen at least ten times. The CDR3 sequence is CASFASATKTEAFF. The CDR3 DNA reads as TGTGCCAGCTTCGCGTCAGCTACGAAGACTGAAGCTTTCTTT. The rearrangement uses TRBV6-1 and TRBJ1-1; D gene unclear. Deletions cut 8 bases from V and 5 bases from J, with 18 bases between. This CDR3 has 14 residues. The germline V gene has CDR1 MNHNS and CDR2 SASEGT.